This T cell receptor beta chain was recovered during a study of shared clonotypes between healthy human individuals. Trimming took 6 bases from V and 3 from J, leaving 10 bases between them. The CDR3 totals 13 residues. Looked up from germline, CDR1 is SGHRS and CDR2 is YFSETQ. Generated by immunoSEQ multiplex PCR, the TCRdb table keeps only in-frame clones and is missing some. The sample lists about 490,000 clones; over 75% were seen once. The material sequenced was PBMCs. This TCR derives from a woman aged 40 to 50 in good health. Some clones in this sample may be carry-over from other donors' samples. The rearrangement links TRBV5-1 to TRBJ2-1; TRBD2 might be the D (6 bases). The CDR3 sequence is CASTGTVYNEQFF. CDR3 coding DNA: TGCGCCAGCACCGGGACTGTCTACAATGAGCAGTTCTTC.